A single T cell receptor (beta chain) is shown here with its context. These data are taken from a study of cytomegalovirus exposure and HLA in healthy donors. This CDR3 spans 16 amino acids. Germline CDR1 and CDR2: MNHEY and SMNVEV (reference sequence). The V gene end was trimmed by 0 bases and the J gene end by 4 bases; junction bases not matched to a gene: 7. The study ran its PCR with 60 Vbeta and 13 Jbeta primers. Assay: immunoSEQ multiplex PCR; the TCRdb copy retains only in-frame clones and omits some. The sample shows 170,000 or so clones, roughly 86% of them seen only once. The sequenced sample consisted of PBMCs. The chain has TRBV27 and TRBJ2-7; 9 positions match TRBD2. The source is a girl aged 5-17 years in good health and CMV-seropositive. CDR3 in DNA: TGTGCCAGCAGTTTATCGGGGCTAGCGGGGATTTACGAGCAGTACTTC. Its translation is CASSLSGLAGIYEQYF.